These 24 T cell receptor beta chains came from one sample sequenced in a study of blood T cell repertoires in COVID-19. The repertoire was sequenced with immunoSEQ multiplex PCR; TCRdb's copy has only in-frame clones and lacks some. The sample includes 200,000 or so clones, roughly four fifths seen only once; the top ten take more than 2%. Sequencing was performed on peripheral blood. All receptors come from a woman between 55 and 75 years old with acute or convalescent COVID-19.

About this clone: Within the sample, other DNA sequences also encode this same CDR3. The rearrangement uses TRBV28 and TRBJ1-2; TRBD1 agrees at 7 bases. The CDR3 runs to 13 residues. The V gene end was trimmed by 5 bases and the J gene end by 2 bases; junction bases not matched to a gene: 2. Germline CDR1 reads MDHEN; CDR2 reads SYDVKM. The CDR3 loop is CASSLGQNYGYTF. CDR3 nucleotide sequence: TGTGCCAGCAGTCTGGGACAGAACTATGGCTACACCTTC.

Only one count was recorded for this clone. Other DNA sequences of this sample code for an identical CDR3. The rearrangement joins TRBV6-5 to TRBJ1-1; 7 nucleotides match TRBD1. Germline-derived CDR1 and CDR2 are MNHEY and SVGAGI. This CDR3 contains 14 residues. Trimming cost V 3 bases and J 4 bases; bases outside gene matches: 5. The CDR3 here is CASSYRGLGTEAFF. CDR3 in DNA: TGTGCCAGCAGTTATAGGGGGCTAGGCACTGAAGCTTTCTTT.

The chain carries TRBV5-8 and TRBJ2-7, with a possible D match to TRBD2 (6 bases). Trimming cost V 7 bases and J 7 bases, with 15 bases left between them. CDR1 SGHTS and CDR2 YDEGEE come from the germline V gene. The length of the CDR3 is 12 residues. The DNA for the CDR3 is TGTGCCAGCCGGGACTCTCCCTTGGAGCAGTACTTC. Amino acids: CASRDSPLEQYF. Together with reference TRBV5-8 and TRBJ2-7, the CDR3 gives the full variable domain: EAGVTQSPTHLIKTRGQQATLRCSPISGHTSVYWYQQALGLGLQFLLWYDEGEERNRGNFPPRFSGRQFPNYSSELNVNALELEDSALYLCASRDSPLEQYFGPGTRLTVT.

The chain uses TRBV5-4 and TRBJ2-2, with 8 bases that match TRBD1. Germline-derived CDR1 and CDR2 are SGHNT and YYREEE (reference sequence). V lost 0 bases to trimming and J lost 4 bases; unmatched junction nucleotides: 5. The CDR3 covers 16 residues. Written as DNA, the CDR3 is TGTGCCAGCAGCTTGGGAGGGACAGGCTTCACCGGGGAGCTGTTTTTT. Its protein is CASSLGGTGFTGELFF.

The chain couples TRBV6-5 to TRBJ2-5; TRBD1 matches 10 bases. The CDR3 sequence is 14 residues long. Germline V lookup: CDR1 MNHEY, CDR2 SVGAGI. J gave up 5 bases and V 7 bases, and 7 bases lay outside the gene matches. The CDR3 DNA follows: TGTGCCAGCACTATCCGGACAGGGGGGGAGACCCAGTACTTC. Amino acid sequence: CASTIRTGGETQYF.

This clone was seen more than once but under ten times. The chain carries TRBV7-6 and TRBJ2-7; 8 bases line up with TRBD1. After removal of 4 bases from V and 1 base from J, the junction contained 6 bases not matched to a gene. The CDR3 totals 15 residues. In germline, CDR1 is SGHVS, CDR2 FNYEAQ. The DNA for the CDR3 is TGTGCCAGCAGCTCCAGGGACAGGAATTCCTACGAGCAGTACTTC. Its protein is CASSSRDRNSYEQYF.

V usage is TRBV14 and J usage is TRBJ1-5; tentative D call: TRBD1 (6 bases). The CDR3 has 19 residues. Trimming pared 0 bases from V and 1 base from J, leaving 19 bases between. CDR1 is SGHDN, CDR2 FVKESK, per germline. The CDR3 loop is CASSQDHGTGNKSNQPQHF. The DNA for the CDR3 is TGTGCCAGCAGCCAAGACCACGGAACAGGGAACAAAAGCAATCAGCCCCAGCATTTT.

The chain links TRBV4-2 to TRBJ1-1; a possible D gene is TRBD1 (5 bases). This CDR3 has 15 residues. Germline CDR1 reads LGHNA; CDR2 reads YNFKEQ. Deletions cut 0 bases from V and 5 bases from J, with 13 bases between. The CDR3 spells CASSQDGAIWTEAFF. DNA of the CDR3: TGTGCCAGCAGCCAAGATGGGGCCATTTGGACTGAAGCTTTCTTT.

CDR3: CASSLRTGSTEAFF. The CDR3 coding sequence is TGTGCCAGCAGCCTCCGGACAGGGAGCACTGAAGCTTTCTTT. The chain carries TRBV3-1 (or the pseudogene TRBV3-2) and TRBJ1-1; 8 nucleotides agree with TRBD1. The CDR3 is 14 amino acids. J was trimmed by 4 bases and V by 4 bases; bases with no gene match: 5. From germline, CDR1 is LGHDT and CDR2 YNNKEL (reference sequence).

The count of this clone is one. This chain joins TRBV6-5 and TRBJ1-2, with TRBD1 identical over 10 bases. This CDR3 spans 14 amino acids. In germline, CDR1 is MNHEY, CDR2 SVGAGI. Trimming at V came to 6 bases and at J to 6 bases, leaving 7 bases not matched to a gene. The DNA for the CDR3 is TGTGCCAGCAGGCCCACAGGGACAGGGGATGGCTACACCTTC. Translation: CASRPTGTGDGYTF.

The chain recombines TRBV2 with TRBJ1-2, with no clear D. Per germline, CDR1 SNHLY and CDR2 FYNNEI. V lost 2 bases to trimming and J lost 8 bases, with 6 bases between them. The CDR3 totals 11 residues. CDR3 in amino acids: CASSETSGYTF. CDR3 nucleotide sequence: TGTGCCAGCAGTGAAACTTCCGGCTACACCTTC.

This rearrangement joins TRBV7-2 to TRBJ2-5, with TRBD2 identical over 10 bases. V lost 3 bases to trimming and J lost 1 base; unmatched junction nucleotides: 5. This CDR3 comprises 16 residues. Germline CDR1 SGHTA, CDR2 FQGNSA. CDR3 region: CASSFWASGGQETQYF. The CDR3 coding sequence is TGTGCCAGCAGCTTTTGGGCTAGCGGGGGCCAAGAGACCCAGTACTTC. The full variable domain, rest sourced from reference TRBV7-2 and TRBJ2-5, is GAGVSQSPSNKVTEKGKDVELRCDPISGHTALYWYRQSLGQGLEFLIYFQGNSAPDKSGLPSDRFSAERTGGSVSTLTIQRTQQEDSAVYLCASSFWASGGQETQYFGPGTRLLVL.

The rearrangement uses TRBV5-1 and TRBJ2-7, with TRBD1 matching 7 bases. V shed 4 bases, J shed 6 bases, and the junction held 7 bases outside the gene matches. Germline CDR1 and CDR2: SGHRS and YFSETQ. CDR3 length: 13 amino acids. The CDR3 bases are TGCGCCAGCAGCCACGGGACAGACTTCGAGCAGTACTTC. This encodes CASSHGTDFEQYF.

This clone was recorded once. V gene TRBV20-1 combines with J gene TRBJ2-3; D not resolved. This CDR3 has 11 amino acids. V lost 1 base to trimming and J lost 14 bases, with 13 bases between them. The germline V gene encodes CDR1 DFQATT and CDR2 SNEGSKA (reference sequence). The CDR3 DNA is TGCAGTGCTAGAGCTTCTCAGGTGTGGTATTTT. Its protein is CSARASQVWYF.

The chain couples TRBV19 to TRBJ1-2; TRBD1 aligns across 8 bases. Germline lookup yields CDR1 LNHDA and CDR2 SQIVND (reference sequence). This CDR3 is built from 15 residues. V shed 5 bases and J 8 bases; nucleotides not matched to a gene: 13. The DNA of the CDR3 is TGTGCCAGTAGTTCAGGACAGGGCGTAACTTACGGCTACACCTTC. Residues: CASSSGQGVTYGYTF. The whole variable domain, remainder taken from reference TRBV19 and TRBJ1-2, is DGGITQSPKYLFRKEGQNVTLSCEQNLNHDAMYWYRQDPGQGLRLIYYSQIVNDFQKGDIAEGYSVSREKKESFPLTVTSAQKNPTAFYLCASSSGQGVTYGYTFGSGTRLTVV.

V gene TRBV28 combines with J gene TRBJ2-2; unclear D gene. The V gene's germline CDR1 is MDHEN and CDR2 SYDVKM. Trimming stripped 8 bases from V and 1 base from J, with 8 bases between. This CDR3 is 13 amino acids long. CDR3 protein: CASGRLNTGELFF. DNA for the CDR3: TGTGCCAGCGGAAGACTGAACACCGGGGAGCTGTTTTTT.

J is TRBJ2-3 and V is TRBV29-1, with D possibly matching TRBD2 (6 bases). Germline V gene data show CDR1 as SQVTM and CDR2 as ANQGSEA. The CDR3 has 12 residues. Trimming pared 3 bases from V and 5 bases from J, leaving 9 bases between. The CDR3 bases are TGCAGCGTTGACCGGGGAGGAGATACGCAGTATTTT. Protein: CSVDRGGDTQYF.

The J gene is TRBJ2-1, the V gene TRBV4-1; 12 bases fit TRBD2. With 4 bases clipped from V and 4 bases from J, the junction kept 8 bases outside the gene matches. There are 17 residues in the CDR3. CDR1 and CDR2 from the germline V gene are MGHRA and YSYEKL. CDR3 nucleotides: TGCGCCAGCAGCCCCCGGTTTCTAGCGGGGGGGTACAATGAGCAGTTCTTC. Its protein is CASSPRFLAGGYNEQFF.

The genes are TRBV29-1 and TRBJ1-2, with D possibly being TRBD1 (6 bases). Germline CDR1 and CDR2: SQVTM and ANQGSEA. Trimming left V 0 bases short and J 0 bases short, with 20 bases between. The CDR3 runs to 18 residues. The CDR3 coding sequence is TGCAGCGTTGAAGACCTCGGCGGTAGACAGGACTCTAACTATGGCTACACCTTC. It is translated as CSVEDLGGRQDSNYGYTF. The full variable domain, its missing parts supplied by reference TRBV29-1 and TRBJ1-2, is SAVISQKPSRDICQRGTSLTIQCQVDSQVTMMFWYRQQPGQSLTLIATANQGSEATYESGFVIDKFPISRPNLTFSTLTVSNMSPEDSSIYLCSVEDLGGRQDSNYGYTFGSGTRLTVV.

The chain carries TRBV27 and TRBJ2-1; D call uncertain. Trimming removed 5 bases from V and 7 bases from J, with 12 bases in between. Germline V CDR1 and CDR2: MNHEY, SMNVEV (reference sequence). The CDR3 extends over 13 amino acids. This chain's CDR3 is CASSPSIINEQFF. The CDR3 nucleotides read TGTGCCAGCAGTCCCTCTATTATAAATGAGCAGTTCTTC.

Turning to this clone: This sample also contains other DNA sequences that code for the same CDR3. The V and J genes are TRBV30 and TRBJ1-2; the D is unclear. Trimming pared 2 bases from V and 7 bases from J, leaving 14 bases between. CDR1 is GTSNPN and CDR2 is SVGIG in the germline V gene (reference sequence). The CDR3 extends over 13 amino acids. The CDR3 region is CAWSPFGGRGYTF. CDR3 DNA sequence: TGTGCCTGGAGTCCCTTTGGAGGCCGTGGCTACACCTTC.

V usage is TRBV19 and J usage is TRBJ1-2; perhaps TRBD1 as D (6 bases). CDR3 length: 16 amino acids. Trimming left V 6 bases short and J 4 bases short, with 21 bases between. In germline, CDR1 is LNHDA, CDR2 SQIVND (reference sequence). The CDR3 DNA sequence: TGTGCCAGTAGGATGTCCACCACAGGGAGAAGCTATGGCTACACCTTC. Its translation: CASRMSTTGRSYGYTF. Looking up the rest from reference TRBV19 and TRBJ1-2 gives the full variable domain: DGGITQSPKYLFRKEGQNVTLSCEQNLNHDAMYWYRQDPGQGLRLIYYSQIVNDFQKGDIAEGYSVSREKKESFPLTVTSAQKNPTAFYLCASRMSTTGRSYGYTFGSGTRLTVV.

A few counts support this clone. The chain joins TRBV7-2 to TRBJ2-7, with 8 bases aligning to TRBD2. CDR1 and CDR2 (germline): SGHTA, FQGNSA. There are 14 residues in the CDR3. V shed 5 bases and J 2 bases; nucleotides not matched to a gene: 5. For the CDR3, the DNA is TGTGCCAGCAGCCTGGGACTAGGCACCTACGAGCAGTACTTC. This gives the protein CASSLGLGTYEQYF.

V usage is TRBV30 and J usage is TRBJ1-2; TRBD1 aligns across 7 bases. The junction had 7 bases not matched to a gene; V was cut back by 0 bases and J by 3 bases. The germline V gene encodes CDR1 GTSNPN and CDR2 SVGIG (reference sequence). The CDR3 is 15 amino acids. The CDR3 DNA sequence: TGTGCCTGGAGTGTGGCAGGGGGAATGGACTATGGCTACACCTTC. Its translation is CAWSVAGGMDYGYTF.